A selection of T cell receptor beta chains follows, all from one sample in a study of technical replicates of blood from several donors. TCRdb keeps only in-frame clones here, not all; method: immunoSEQ multiplex PCR. The sample shows about 88,000 clones, 95% of them seen only once. The sample taken for sequencing was T cells isolated from PBMCs. These receptors all come from a human donor in good health. Each CDR3 is given with its conserved first and last residue. Fields, in order: clone size, J gene, V gene, D gene, CDR3 DNA, CDR3 protein. A D gene is named only where the DNA matches it firmly. The size of a clone is reported for some rows only, either as once, few or many, or as a class for expanded clones.

>-|TRBJ2-1|TRBV7-3|TRBD1
TGTGCCAGCAGCTTAAGGGACAGGGCCTACAATGAGCAGTTCTTC
CASSLRDRAYNEQFF
>-|TRBJ2-2|TRBV19|-
TGTGCCATCTCCAGGGGCACGAACACCGGGGAGCTGTTTTTT
CAISRGTNTGELFF
>-|TRBJ2-7|TRBV7-9|TRBD1
TGTGCCAGCAGCTTGGACAGGGGGCGTGATGTCGAGCAGTACTTC
CASSLDRGRDVEQYF
>-|TRBJ1-2|TRBV9|TRBD1
TGTGCCAGCAGCCTCCCGGCGGGACAGGGAACTAACTATGGCTACACCTTC
CASSLPAGQGTNYGYTF
>once|TRBJ1-4|TRBV5-1|-
TGCGCCAGCAGACTACAGGCCTCTGGAACTGAAAAACTGTTTTTT
CASRLQASGTEKLFF
>once|TRBJ2-3|TRBV9|TRBD2
TGTGCCAGCGGCACGGGACTAGCGGGAGTCTCGGATACGCAGTATTTT
CASGTGLAGVSDTQYF
>-|TRBJ2-1|TRBV10-3|TRBD2
TGTGCCATCGGGGCGGGAGGCAATGAGCAGTTCTTC
CAIGAGGNEQFF
>-|TRBJ2-5|TRBV27|TRBD1
TGTGCCAGCAGTTTATTCATTCAGGGGGCTCGGGAGACCCAGTACTTC
CASSLFIQGARETQYF
>-|TRBJ1-2|TRBV4-1|-
TGCGCCAGCAGCCAAGCTGTGTCCTATGGCTACACCTTC
CASSQAVSYGYTF
>-|TRBJ2-7|TRBV6-5|TRBD1
TGTGCCAGCAGAAGGGACAGGCGCCTTTACGAGCAGTACTTC
CASRRDRRLYEQYF